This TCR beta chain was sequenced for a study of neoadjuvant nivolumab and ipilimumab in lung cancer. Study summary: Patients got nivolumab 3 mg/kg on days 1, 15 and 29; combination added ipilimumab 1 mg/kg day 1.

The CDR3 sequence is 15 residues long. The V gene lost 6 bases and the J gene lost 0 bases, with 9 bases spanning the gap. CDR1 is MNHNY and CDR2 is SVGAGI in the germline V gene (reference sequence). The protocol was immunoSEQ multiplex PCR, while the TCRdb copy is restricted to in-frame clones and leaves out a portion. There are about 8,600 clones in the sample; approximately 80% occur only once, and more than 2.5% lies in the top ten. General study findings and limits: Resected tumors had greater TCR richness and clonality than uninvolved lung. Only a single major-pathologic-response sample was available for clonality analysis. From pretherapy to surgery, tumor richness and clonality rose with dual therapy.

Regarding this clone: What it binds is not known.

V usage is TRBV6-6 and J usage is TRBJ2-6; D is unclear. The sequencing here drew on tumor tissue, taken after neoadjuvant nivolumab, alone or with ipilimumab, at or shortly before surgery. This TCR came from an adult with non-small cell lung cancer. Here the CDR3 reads CASRTDRSGANVLTF. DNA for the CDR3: TGTGCCAGCAGAACGGACCGCTCTGGGGCCAACGTCCTGACTTTC.